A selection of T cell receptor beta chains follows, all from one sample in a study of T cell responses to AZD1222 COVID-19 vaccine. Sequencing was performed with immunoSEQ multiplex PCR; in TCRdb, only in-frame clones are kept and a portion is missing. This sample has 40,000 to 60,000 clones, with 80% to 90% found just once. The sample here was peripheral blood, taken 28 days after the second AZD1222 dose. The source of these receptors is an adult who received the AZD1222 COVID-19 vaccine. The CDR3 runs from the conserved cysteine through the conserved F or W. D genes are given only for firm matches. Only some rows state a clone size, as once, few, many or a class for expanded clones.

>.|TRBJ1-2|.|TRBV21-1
CASSKSARGLSKKGYTF
TGTGCCAGCAGCAAATCAGCCAGGGGGCTCTCTAAGAAGGGCTACACCTTC
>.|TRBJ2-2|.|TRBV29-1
CSVALARNTGELFF
TGCAGCGTTGCGTTGGCCAGGAACACCGGGGAGCTGTTTTTT
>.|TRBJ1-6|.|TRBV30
CAWSVRAGGIYNSPLHF
TGTGCCTGGAGTGTACGGGCAGGAGGAATCTATAATTCACCCCTCCACTTT
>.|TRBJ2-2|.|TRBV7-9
CASPSLGTGELFF
TGTGCCAGCCCCTCTTTAGGCACCGGGGAGCTGTTTTTT
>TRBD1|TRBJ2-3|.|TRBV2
CASSEEGQGADTQYF
TGTGCCAGCAGTGAGGAGGGACAGGGAGCAGATACGCAGTATTTT
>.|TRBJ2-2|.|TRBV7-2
CASSLARGTAGELFF
TGTGCCAGCAGCTTAGCGAGGGGGACCGCCGGGGAGCTGTTTTTT
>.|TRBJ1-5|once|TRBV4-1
CASSHPGRNQPQHF
TGCGCCAGCAGCCACCCGGGGAGAAATCAGCCCCAGCATTTT
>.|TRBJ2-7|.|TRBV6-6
CASSYSSPLQSEQYF
TGTGCCAGCAGTTACTCGAGCCCCCTCCAGTCCGAGCAGTACTTC
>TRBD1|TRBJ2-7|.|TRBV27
CASRGTVSYEQYF
TGTGCCAGCAGGGGGACAGTCTCCTACGAGCAGTACTTC
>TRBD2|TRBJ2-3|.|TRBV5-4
CASSLRLAGGLDTQYF
TGTGCCAGCAGCTTAAGACTAGCGGGAGGGCTAGATACGCAGTATTTT
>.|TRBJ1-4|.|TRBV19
CASTPRYFNEKLFF
TGTGCCAGTACTCCGCGGTATTTTAATGAAAAACTGTTTTTT
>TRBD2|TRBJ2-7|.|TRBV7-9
CASSSTSGGVYEQYF
TGTGCCAGCAGCTCGACTAGCGGAGGAGTGTACGAGCAGTACTTC
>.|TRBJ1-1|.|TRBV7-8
CASSSLEAGWVTEAFF
TGTGCCAGCAGCTCACTCGAGGCAGGGTGGGTCACTGAAGCTTTCTTT
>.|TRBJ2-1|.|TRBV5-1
CASSLLQRDNEQFF
TGCGCCAGCAGCTTGTTGCAGCGGGACAATGAGCAGTTCTTC
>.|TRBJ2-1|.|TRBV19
CASSINVNNEQFF
TGTGCCAGTAGTATAAACGTGAACAATGAGCAGTTCTTC
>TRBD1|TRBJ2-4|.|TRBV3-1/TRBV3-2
CASSRSPGQGAKNIQYF
TGTGCCAGCAGCCGCTCCCCGGGACAGGGGGCCAAAAACATTCAGTACTTC
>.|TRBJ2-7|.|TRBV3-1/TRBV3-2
CASRRGGGSGYEQYF
TGTGCCAGCAGGCGAGGGGGCGGTAGCGGATACGAGCAGTACTTC
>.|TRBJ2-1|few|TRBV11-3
CASSPESDNYHEQFF
TGTGCCAGCAGCCCAGAATCCGACAATTACCATGAGCAGTTCTTC
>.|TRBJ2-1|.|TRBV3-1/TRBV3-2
CASSQGGSYNEQFF
TGTGCCAGCAGCCAAGGTGGCTCCTACAATGAGCAGTTCTTC
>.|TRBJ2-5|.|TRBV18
CASSPPSTQETQYF
TGTGCCAGCTCACCACCGTCGACGCAAGAGACCCAGTACTTC
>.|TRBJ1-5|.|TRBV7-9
CASSPWGGNSNQPQHF
TGTGCCAGCAGCCCGTGGGGGGGTAATAGCAATCAGCCCCAGCATTTT
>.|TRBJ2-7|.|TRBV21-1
CASSLRLADYEQYF
TGTGCCAGCAGCCTCCGACTAGCGGACTACGAGCAGTACTTC
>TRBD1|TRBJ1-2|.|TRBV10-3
CAISESAGGYGYTF
TGTGCCATCAGTGAGTCGGCAGGGGGCTATGGCTACACCTTC
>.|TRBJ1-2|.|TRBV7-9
CASSLFPDRRNGYTF
TGTGCCAGCAGCTTATTCCCCGACAGGAGGAATGGCTACACCTTC
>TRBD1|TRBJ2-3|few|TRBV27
CASSSWTGGTDTQYF
TGTGCCAGCAGTTCCTGGACAGGGGGCACAGATACGCAGTATTTT
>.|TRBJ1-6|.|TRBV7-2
CASSLVGGSPLHF
TGTGCCAGCAGCTTAGTGGGGGGTTCACCCCTCCACTTT
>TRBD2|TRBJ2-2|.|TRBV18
CASSPSTSGITGELFF
TGTGCCAGCTCACCAAGCACTAGCGGGATAACCGGGGAGCTGTTTTTT
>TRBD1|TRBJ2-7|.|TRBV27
CASKRQGPSYEQYF
TGTGCCAGCAAACGACAGGGGCCCTCCTACGAGCAGTACTTC
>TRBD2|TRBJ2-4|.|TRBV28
CASSPTWGGRNAKNIQYF
TGTGCCAGCAGCCCTACCTGGGGGGGTCGGAACGCCAAAAACATTCAGTACTTC
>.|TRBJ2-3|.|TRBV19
CASSPRTLSTDTQYF
TGTGCCAGTAGTCCTAGGACCCTGAGCACAGATACGCAGTATTTT
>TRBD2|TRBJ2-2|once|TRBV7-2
CASSLGLAGVSGELFF
TGTGCCAGCAGCTTAGGGCTAGCGGGAGTAAGCGGGGAGCTGTTTTTT
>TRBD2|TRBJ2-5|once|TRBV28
CASTPGSGRGQETQYF
TGTGCCAGCACCCCGGGTAGCGGGAGAGGCCAAGAGACCCAGTACTTC
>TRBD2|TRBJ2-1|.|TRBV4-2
CASSQVTPTSGKYNEQFF
TGTGCCAGCAGCCAGGTGACCCCTACTAGCGGGAAATACAATGAGCAGTTCTTC
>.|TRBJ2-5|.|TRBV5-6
CASSPGLSETQYF
TGTGCCAGCAGCCCAGGGTTATCGGAGACCCAGTACTTC
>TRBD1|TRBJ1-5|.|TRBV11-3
CASSAGQGANQPQHF
TGTGCCAGCAGCGCAGGACAGGGCGCCAATCAGCCCCAGCATTTT
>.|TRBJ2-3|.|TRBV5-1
CASSLGVRITDTQYF
TGCGCCAGCAGCTTGGGCGTCCGAATTACAGATACGCAGTATTTT
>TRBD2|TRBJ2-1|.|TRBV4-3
CASSQDRTSGNYNEQFF
TGCGCCAGCAGCCAAGATCGTACTAGCGGGAACTACAATGAGCAGTTCTTC
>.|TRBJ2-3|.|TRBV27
CASSLGTWDTQYF
TGTGCCAGCAGTTTAGGGACATGGGATACGCAGTATTTT
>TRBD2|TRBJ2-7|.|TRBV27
CASSSTSVYEQYF
TGTGCCAGCAGTTCGACTAGCGTCTACGAGCAGTACTTC
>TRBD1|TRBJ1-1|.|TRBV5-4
CASSWDRVLIMNTEAFF
TGTGCCAGCAGCTGGGACAGGGTACTCATCATGAACACTGAAGCTTTCTTT
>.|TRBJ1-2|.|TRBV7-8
CASSPDRAYGYTF
TGTGCCAGCAGCCCGGACAGAGCCTATGGCTACACCTTC
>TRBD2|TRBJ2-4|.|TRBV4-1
CASSQGLAGGFGAKNIQYF
TGCGCCAGCAGCCAAGGCCTAGCGGGAGGGTTCGGGGCCAAAAACATTCAGTACTTC
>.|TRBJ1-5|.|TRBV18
CASSPQQGRQPQHF
TGTGCCAGCTCACCACAACAGGGTAGACAGCCCCAGCATTTT
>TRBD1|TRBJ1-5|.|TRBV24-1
CATSDRDSLGSNQPQHF
TGTGCCACCAGTGATCGGGACAGTCTGGGCAGCAATCAGCCCCAGCATTTT
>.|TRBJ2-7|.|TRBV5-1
CASIPRDEVYEQYF
TGCGCCAGCATTCCCCGGGACGAAGTCTACGAGCAGTACTTC
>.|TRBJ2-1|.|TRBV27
CASSPNPTGYYNEQFF
TGTGCCAGCAGTCCCAATCCGACGGGATACTACAATGAGCAGTTCTTC
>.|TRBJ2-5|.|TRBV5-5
CASSLDSYQETQYF
TGTGCCAGCAGCCTGGACAGTTACCAAGAGACCCAGTACTTC
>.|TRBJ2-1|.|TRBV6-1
CASSEGPGQVYNEQFF
TGTGCCAGCAGTGAAGGGCCAGGACAAGTTTACAATGAGCAGTTCTTC
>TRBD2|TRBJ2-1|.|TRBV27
CASSFLGTSVFLPEQFF
TGTGCCAGCAGTTTTTTAGGGACTAGCGTTTTTCTCCCTGAGCAGTTCTTC
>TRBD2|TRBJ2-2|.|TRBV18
CASSQSGGRVTGELFF
TGTGCCAGCTCACAATCGGGAGGGCGCGTAACCGGGGAGCTGTTTTTT
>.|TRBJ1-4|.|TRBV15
CATSSPGRRETNEKLFF
TGTGCCACCAGCAGCCCGGGACGCCGGGAGACTAATGAAAAACTGTTTTTT
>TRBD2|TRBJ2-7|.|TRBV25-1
CASSLAGYEQYF
TGTGCCAGCAGTTTAGCGGGCTACGAGCAGTACTTC
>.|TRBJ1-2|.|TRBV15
CATSEGYGYTF
TGTGCCACCAGCGAAGGTTATGGCTACACCTTC
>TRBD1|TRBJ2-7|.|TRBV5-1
CASSLDITGQGAASYEQYF
TGCGCCAGCAGCTTGGACATCACGGGACAGGGGGCGGCGTCCTACGAGCAGTACTTC
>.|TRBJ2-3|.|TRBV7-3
CASSRKSGKADTQYF
TGTGCCAGCAGCCGAAAATCAGGGAAAGCAGATACGCAGTATTTT
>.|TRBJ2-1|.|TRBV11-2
CASSTSYLGTYNEQFF
TGTGCCAGCAGCACGTCCTACCTTGGGACTTACAATGAGCAGTTCTTC
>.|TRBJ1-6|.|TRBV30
CAWSFGRGKSPLHF
TGTGCCTGGAGTTTCGGAAGGGGAAAATCACCCCTCCACTTT
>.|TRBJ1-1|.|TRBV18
CASSPLGQLNTEAFF
TGTGCCAGCTCACCACTGGGACAACTGAACACTGAAGCTTTCTTT
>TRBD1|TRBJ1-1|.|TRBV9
CASSVDGRGATEAFF
TGTGCCAGCAGCGTAGACGGCAGGGGGGCCACTGAAGCTTTCTTT
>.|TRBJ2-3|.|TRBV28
CASGSESTDTQYF
TGTGCCAGCGGGTCTGAATCCACAGATACGCAGTATTTT